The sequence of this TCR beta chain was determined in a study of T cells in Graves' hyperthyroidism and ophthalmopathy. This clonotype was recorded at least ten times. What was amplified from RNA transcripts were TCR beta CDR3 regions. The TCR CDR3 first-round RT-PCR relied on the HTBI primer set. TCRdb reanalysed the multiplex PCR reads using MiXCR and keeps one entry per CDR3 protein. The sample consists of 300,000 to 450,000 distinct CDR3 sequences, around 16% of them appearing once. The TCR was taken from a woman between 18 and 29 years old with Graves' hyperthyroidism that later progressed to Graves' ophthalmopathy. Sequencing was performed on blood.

The CDR3 protein is CSVGQGGNQPQHF. CDR3 nucleotides: TGCAGCGTTGGTCAGGGTGGCAATCAGCCCCAGCATTTT. The chain employs TRBV29-1 and TRBJ1-5; TRBD1 is a possible D gene (5 bases). The V gene lost 4 bases and the J gene lost 2 bases, with 9 bases spanning the gap. The CDR3 consists of 13 residues. Germline lookup yields CDR1 SQVTM and CDR2 ANQGSEA.